This TCR beta chain was profiled in a study of follicular helper T cells after annual influenza vaccination. Study overall: For some subjects, blood spans the 2013-2014, 2014-2015 and 2015-2016 annual vaccinations.

Worth noting for this clone: Its antigen is not known.

V lost 4 bases and J 2 bases, leaving 9 bases between the germline ends. Germline CDR1 MNHNS, CDR2 SASEGT. The CDR3 sequence is 13 residues long. Generated by immunoSEQ multiplex PCR, the TCRdb table keeps only in-frame clones and is missing some. This table holds 3,500 to 5,500 clones, about four fifths found once. Study-wide findings and caveats: Day 7 ICOS+CD38+ clones were most often found later in ICOS-CD38- cTfh cells.

Documented time point: 2015-2016 season, pre-vaccination. Sequencing used CXCR5+ CD38- circulating T follicular helper cells from blood, obtained on the day of influenza vaccination. The subset here: circulating Tfh, non-naive CD4+CXCR5+PD-1+ (ICOS+CD38+ or ICOS-CD38-). J is TRBJ2-7 and V is TRBV6-1, with D unclear. This receptor was taken from an adult who received the influenza vaccine. The DNA of the CDR3 is TGTGCCAGCAGTGTACAGAGAACCTACGAGCAGTACTTC. Its translation: CASSVQRTYEQYF.